This TCR beta chain was recovered during a study of control samples from healthy donors and cancer patients. Using immunoSEQ multiplex PCR, the repertoire was profiled, and TCRdb retains in-frame clones only, with some absent. Counted here are roughly 160,000 clones, approximately 94% occurring once; the ten biggest clones make up about 14%. Germline V gene lookup returns CDR1 MNHEY and CDR2 SMNVEV (reference sequence). The CDR3 sequence is 15 residues long. The V gene end was trimmed by 3 bases and the J gene end by 6 bases; junction bases not matched to a gene: 6. This rearrangement joins TRBV27 to TRBJ2-7; 12 positions agree with TRBD2. Specimen: PBMCs. The receptor was derived from a man aged 55-75 years with colorectal cancer. The CDR3 region is CASSFSLAGGLEQYF. The CDR3 DNA is TGTGCCAGCAGTTTCTCGCTAGCGGGGGGGCTCGAGCAGTACTTC.